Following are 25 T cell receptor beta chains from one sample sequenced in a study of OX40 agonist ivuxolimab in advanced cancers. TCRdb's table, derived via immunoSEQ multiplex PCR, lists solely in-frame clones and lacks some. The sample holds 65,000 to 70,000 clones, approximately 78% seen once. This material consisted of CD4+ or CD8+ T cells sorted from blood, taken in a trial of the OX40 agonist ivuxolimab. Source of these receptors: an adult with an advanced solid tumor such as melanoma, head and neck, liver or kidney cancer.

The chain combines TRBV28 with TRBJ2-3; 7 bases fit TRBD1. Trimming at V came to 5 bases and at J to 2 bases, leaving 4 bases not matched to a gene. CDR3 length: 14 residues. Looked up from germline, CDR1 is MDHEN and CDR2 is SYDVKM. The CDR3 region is CASSTGTVTDTQYF. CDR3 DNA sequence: TGTGCCAGCAGTACAGGGACAGTCACAGATACGCAGTATTTT.

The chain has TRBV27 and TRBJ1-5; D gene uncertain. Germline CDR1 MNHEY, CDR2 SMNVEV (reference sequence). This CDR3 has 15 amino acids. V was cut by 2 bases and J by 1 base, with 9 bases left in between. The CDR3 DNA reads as TGTGCCAGCAGTTTAGGAGCAGCCAGCAATCAGCCCCAGCATTTT. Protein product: CASSLGAASNQPQHF.

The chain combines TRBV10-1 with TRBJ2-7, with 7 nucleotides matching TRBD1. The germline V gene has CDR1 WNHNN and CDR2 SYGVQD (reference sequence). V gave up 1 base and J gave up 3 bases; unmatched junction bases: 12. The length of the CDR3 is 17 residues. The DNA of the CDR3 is TGCGCCAGCAGTGAGTATAGTTCTAACTGGGACAGCTACGAGCAGTACTTC. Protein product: CASSEYSSNWDSYEQYF.

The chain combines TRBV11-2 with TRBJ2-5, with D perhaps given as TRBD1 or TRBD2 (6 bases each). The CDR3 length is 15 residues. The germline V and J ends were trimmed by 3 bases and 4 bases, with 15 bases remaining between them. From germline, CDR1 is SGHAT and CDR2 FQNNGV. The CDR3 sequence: CASSFRRGARETQYF. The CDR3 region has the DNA TGTGCCAGCAGCTTCCGAAGGGGGGCGAGAGAGACCCAGTACTTC.

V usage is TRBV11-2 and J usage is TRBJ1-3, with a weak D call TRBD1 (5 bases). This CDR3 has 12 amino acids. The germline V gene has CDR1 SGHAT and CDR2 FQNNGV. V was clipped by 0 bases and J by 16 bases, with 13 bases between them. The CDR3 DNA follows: TGTGCCAGCAGCTTAGAGCGACAGTTTTTGTATTTT. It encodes CASSLERQFLYF.

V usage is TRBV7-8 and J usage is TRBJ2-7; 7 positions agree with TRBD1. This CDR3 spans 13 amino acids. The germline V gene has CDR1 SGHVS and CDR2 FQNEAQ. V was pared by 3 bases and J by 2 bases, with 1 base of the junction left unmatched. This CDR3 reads CASSFQGAYEQYF. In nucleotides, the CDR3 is TGTGCCAGCAGCTTTCAGGGGGCCTACGAGCAGTACTTC.

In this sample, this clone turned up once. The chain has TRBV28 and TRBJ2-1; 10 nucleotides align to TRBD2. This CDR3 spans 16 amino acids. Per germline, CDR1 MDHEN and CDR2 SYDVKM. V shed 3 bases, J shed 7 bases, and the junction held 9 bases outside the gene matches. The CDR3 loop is CASSFGSSGSMNEQFF. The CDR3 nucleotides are TGTGCCAGCAGTTTCGGTTCTAGCGGGAGTATGAATGAGCAGTTCTTC.

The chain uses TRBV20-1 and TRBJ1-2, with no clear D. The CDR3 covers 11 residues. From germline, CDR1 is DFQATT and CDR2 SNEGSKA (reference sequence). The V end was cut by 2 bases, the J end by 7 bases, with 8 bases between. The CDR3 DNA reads TGCAGTGCTAGACAGATGCGTGGCTACACCTTC. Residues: CSARQMRGYTF.

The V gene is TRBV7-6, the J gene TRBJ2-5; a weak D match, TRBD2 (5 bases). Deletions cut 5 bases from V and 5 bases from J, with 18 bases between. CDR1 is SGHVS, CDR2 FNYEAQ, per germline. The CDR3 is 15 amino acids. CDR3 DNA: TGTGCCAGCAGCCTAAGGGCTAGCAATGTGGAGACCCAGTACTTC. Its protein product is CASSLRASNVETQYF. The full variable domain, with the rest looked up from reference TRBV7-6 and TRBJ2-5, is GAGVSQSPRYKVTKRGQDVALRCDPISGHVSLYWYRQALGQGPEFLTYFNYEAQQDKSGLPNDRFSAERPEGSISTLTIQRTEQRDSAMYRCASSLRASNVETQYFGPGTRLLVL.

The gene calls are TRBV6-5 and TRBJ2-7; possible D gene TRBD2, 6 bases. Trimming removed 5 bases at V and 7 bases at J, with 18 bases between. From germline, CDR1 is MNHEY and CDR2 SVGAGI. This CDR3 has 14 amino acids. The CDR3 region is CASSQTGLRGEQYV. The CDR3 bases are TGTGCCAGCAGTCAAACGGGACTCCGGGGTGAGCAGTACGTC.

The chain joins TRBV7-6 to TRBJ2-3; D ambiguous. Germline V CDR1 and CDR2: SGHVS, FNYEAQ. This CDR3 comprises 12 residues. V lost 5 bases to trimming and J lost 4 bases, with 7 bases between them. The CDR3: CASSPASDTQYF. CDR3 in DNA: TGTGCCAGCAGCCCCGCCTCAGATACGCAGTATTTT.

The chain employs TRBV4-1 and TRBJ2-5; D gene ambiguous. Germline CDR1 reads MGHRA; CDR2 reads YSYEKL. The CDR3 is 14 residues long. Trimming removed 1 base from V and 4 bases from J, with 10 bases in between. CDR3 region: CASSQALRLETQYF. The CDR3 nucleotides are TGCGCCAGCAGCCAAGCCCTTCGGCTAGAGACCCAGTACTTC.

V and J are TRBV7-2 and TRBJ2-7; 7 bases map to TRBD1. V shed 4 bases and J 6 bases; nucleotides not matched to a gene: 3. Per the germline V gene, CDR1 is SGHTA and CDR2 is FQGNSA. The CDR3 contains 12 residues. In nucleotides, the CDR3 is TGTGCCAGCAGCTCGACAGGGTCCGAGCAGTACTTC. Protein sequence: CASSSTGSEQYF.

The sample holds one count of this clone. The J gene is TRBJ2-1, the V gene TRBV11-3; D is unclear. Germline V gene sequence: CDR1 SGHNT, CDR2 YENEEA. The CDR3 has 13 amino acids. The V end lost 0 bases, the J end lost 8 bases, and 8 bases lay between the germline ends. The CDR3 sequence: CASSLDSKHEQFF. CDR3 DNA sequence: TGTGCCAGCAGCTTAGACTCAAAGCATGAGCAGTTCTTC.

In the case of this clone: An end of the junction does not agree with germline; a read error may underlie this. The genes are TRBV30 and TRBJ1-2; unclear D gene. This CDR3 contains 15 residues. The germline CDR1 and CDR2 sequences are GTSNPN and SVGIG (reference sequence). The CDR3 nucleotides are TGTGCCTGGAGTCCTGGGTCTCTACAGCTCAATGGCTGCACCTTC. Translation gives CAWSPGSLQLNGCTF.

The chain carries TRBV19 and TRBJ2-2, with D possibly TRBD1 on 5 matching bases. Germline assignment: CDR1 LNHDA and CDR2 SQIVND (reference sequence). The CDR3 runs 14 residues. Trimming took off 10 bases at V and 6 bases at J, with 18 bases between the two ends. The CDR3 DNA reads TGTGCCACCATGGGAAGGGGTGGGTCCGGGGAGCTGTTTTTT. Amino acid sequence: CATMGRGGSGELFF.

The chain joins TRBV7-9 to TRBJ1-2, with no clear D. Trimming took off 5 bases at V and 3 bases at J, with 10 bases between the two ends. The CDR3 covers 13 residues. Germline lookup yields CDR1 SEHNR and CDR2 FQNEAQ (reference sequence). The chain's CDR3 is CASSPSGDYGYTF. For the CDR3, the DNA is TGTGCCAGCAGCCCTTCCGGGGACTATGGCTACACCTTC.

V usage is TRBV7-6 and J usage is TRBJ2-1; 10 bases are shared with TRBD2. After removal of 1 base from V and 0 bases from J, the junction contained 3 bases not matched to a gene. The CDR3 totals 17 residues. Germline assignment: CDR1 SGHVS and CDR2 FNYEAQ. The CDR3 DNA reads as TGTGCCAGCAGCTTAGAACTAGCGGGATTCTCCTACAATGAGCAGTTCTTC. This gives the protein CASSLELAGFSYNEQFF.

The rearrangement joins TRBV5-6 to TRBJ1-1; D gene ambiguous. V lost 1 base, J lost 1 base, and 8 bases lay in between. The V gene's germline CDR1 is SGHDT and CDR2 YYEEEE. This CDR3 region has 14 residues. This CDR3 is CASSLLDGNTEAFF. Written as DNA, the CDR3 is TGTGCCAGCAGCTTGCTGGATGGGAACACTGAAGCTTTCTTT. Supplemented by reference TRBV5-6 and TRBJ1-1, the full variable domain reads DAGVTQSPTHLIKTRGQQVTLRCSPKSGHDTVSWYQQALGQGPQFIFQYYEEEERQRGNFPDRFSGHQFPNYSSELNVNALLLGDSALYLCASSLLDGNTEAFFGQGTRLTVV.

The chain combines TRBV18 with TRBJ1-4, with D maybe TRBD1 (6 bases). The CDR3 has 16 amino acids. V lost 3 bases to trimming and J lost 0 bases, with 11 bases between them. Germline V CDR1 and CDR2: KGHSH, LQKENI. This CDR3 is CASSPGQQATNEKLFF. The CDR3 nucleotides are TGTGCCAGCTCACCCGGACAGCAAGCAACTAATGAAAAACTGTTTTTT.

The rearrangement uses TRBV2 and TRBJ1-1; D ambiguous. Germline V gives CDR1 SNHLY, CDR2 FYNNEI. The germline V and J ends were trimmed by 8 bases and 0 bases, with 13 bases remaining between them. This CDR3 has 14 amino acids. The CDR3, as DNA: TGTGCCAGCGTTCGGGAGACCATGAACACTGAAGCTTTCTTT. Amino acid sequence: CASVRETMNTEAFF.

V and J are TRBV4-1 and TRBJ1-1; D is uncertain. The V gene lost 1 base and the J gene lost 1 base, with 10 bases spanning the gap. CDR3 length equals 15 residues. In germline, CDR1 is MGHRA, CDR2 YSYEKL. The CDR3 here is CASSQVTPQNTEAFF. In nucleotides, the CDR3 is TGCGCCAGCAGCCAAGTAACCCCCCAGAACACTGAAGCTTTCTTT.

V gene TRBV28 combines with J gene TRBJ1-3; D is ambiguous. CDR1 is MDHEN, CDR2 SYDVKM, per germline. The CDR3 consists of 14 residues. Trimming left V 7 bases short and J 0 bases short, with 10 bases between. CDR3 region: CASTSYLSGNTIYF. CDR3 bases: TGTGCCAGCACCTCCTACCTCTCTGGAAACACCATATATTTT.

The chain's CDR3 is CASSLTGTDTQYF. In DNA form, the CDR3 reads TGCGCCAGCAGCTTAACAGGGACAGATACGCAGTATTTT. The chain has TRBV5-1 and TRBJ2-3, with TRBD1 as a possible D gene (6 bases). Trimming shortened V by 2 bases and J by 3 bases, and 7 bases separated the two germline ends. This CDR3 comprises 13 residues. Per the germline V gene, CDR1 is SGHRS and CDR2 is YFSETQ.

CDR3 region: CASSGYTEQYF. The CDR3 nucleotides read TGTGCCAGCAGTGGTTATACCGAGCAGTACTTC. The gene calls are TRBV6-1 and TRBJ2-7; D is unresolved. The V and J ends lost 4 bases and 6 bases respectively, with 7 bases between them. CDR1 and CDR2 from the germline V gene are MNHNS and SASEGT. This CDR3 region has 11 residues.